The sequence of this T cell receptor beta chain was determined in a study of cytomegalovirus exposure and HLA in healthy donors. The wider study: Early released data comprised 75 million to 100 million unique TCRs from HLA-typed donors. Among about 400 genotyped donors, 65% to 90% fell in the Caucasian-associated ancestry cluster.

This CDR3 region has 15 residues. The junction had 7 bases not matched to a gene; V was cut back by 3 bases and J by 8 bases. The germline V gene encodes CDR1 SEHNR and CDR2 FQNEAQ (reference sequence). Study results and caveats: The investigators catalogued about 170 TCR beta chains as cytomegalovirus-associated.

This clone was counted between two and nine times. Its antigen is unknown. The PCR had 60 Vbeta and 13 Jbeta primers. Sequencing was performed with immunoSEQ multiplex PCR; in TCRdb, only in-frame clones are kept and a portion is missing. This repertoire shows over 150,000 clones, more than 75% found once; its top ten account for about 2.7%. Input material: PBMCs. The sequence was collected from a man between 25 and 39 years old in good health and CMV-seropositive. The rearrangement links TRBV7-9 to TRBJ1-4; 9 bases agree with TRBD1. The CDR3 spells CASSFPGQGWEKLFF. The DNA for the CDR3 is TGTGCCAGCAGCTTCCCGGGACAGGGATGGGAAAAACTGTTTTTT.